The 13 T cell receptor beta chains below all came from one sample that was sequenced in a study of T cells in localized non-small cell lung cancer. Clones were read by immunoSEQ multiplex PCR, and TCRdb kept only the in-frame ones, dropping some. Here the sample spans 35,000 to 40,000 clones, more than 80% being singletons. Specimen: peripheral blood, collected before any cancer treatment. The source is a female donor over 55 with stage I lung adenocarcinoma.

The V and J genes are TRBV5-6 and TRBJ1-3; TRBD1 might be the D (5 bases). Germline V CDR1 and CDR2: SGHDT, YYEEEE. This CDR3 has 15 residues. The V gene lost 0 bases and the J gene lost 0 bases, with 7 bases spanning the gap. CDR3 coding DNA: TGTGCCAGCAGCTTGGTCAGGGACTCTGGAAACACCATATATTTT. Protein: CASSLVRDSGNTIYF.

CDR3 sequence: CASSLDGSGGYNEQFF. The CDR3 DNA follows: TGTGCCAGCAGCTTAGATGGTAGCGGGGGGTACAATGAGCAGTTCTTC. The genes are TRBV7-2 and TRBJ2-1, with 10 bases aligning to TRBD2. This CDR3 is built from 16 residues. Losses at the gene ends were 1 base for V and 4 bases for J; bases not matched to a gene: 4. Germline lookup yields CDR1 SGHTA and CDR2 FQGNSA. Full variable domain (outside the CDR3, taken from reference TRBV7-2 and TRBJ2-1): GAGVSQSPSNKVTEKGKDVELRCDPISGHTALYWYRQSLGQGLEFLIYFQGNSAPDKSGLPSDRFSAERTGGSVSTLTIQRTQQEDSAVYLCASSLDGSGGYNEQFFGPGTRLTVL.

V gene TRBV19 combines with J gene TRBJ1-6, with no clear D. Germline-derived CDR1 and CDR2 are LNHDA and SQIVND (reference sequence). V gave up 6 bases and J gave up 6 bases, with 6 bases separating them. The CDR3 is made up of 12 amino acids. This CDR3 reads CASRQTNSPLHF. For the CDR3, the DNA is TGTGCCAGTAGGCAAACTAATTCACCCCTCCACTTT.

The chain combines TRBV11-2 with TRBJ1-2, with D possibly TRBD1 on 6 matching bases. V shed 7 bases and J shed 5 bases, with 20 bases lying between them. CDR3 length: 15 residues. The germline CDR1 and CDR2 sequences are SGHAT and FQNNGV. CDR3 nucleotides: TGTGCCAGCACTAAACTACTACAGGGTTCTTATGGCTACACCTTC. This translates into CASTKLLQGSYGYTF.

The V gene is TRBV5-1, the J gene TRBJ2-1, with 8 positions matching TRBD1. CDR1 and CDR2 (germline): SGHRS, YFSETQ. J lost 0 bases, V lost 3 bases, and 2 bases had no gene match. This CDR3 comprises 15 residues. The CDR3 here is CASSYGQGSYNEQFF. The CDR3 nucleotides are TGCGCCAGCAGCTACGGACAGGGCTCCTACAATGAGCAGTTCTTC.

J is TRBJ2-5 and V is TRBV19, with D possibly matching TRBD2 (6 bases). Germline values: CDR1 LNHDA, CDR2 SQIVND (reference sequence). The CDR3 extends over 13 amino acids. The V end was cut by 5 bases, the J end by 3 bases, with 10 bases between. CDR3 DNA sequence: TGTGCCAGTAGTGGGGACTCGAAAGAGACCCAGTACTTC. Protein product: CASSGDSKETQYF. Using reference TRBV19 and TRBJ2-5 for the parts outside the CDR3, the full variable domain is DGGITQSPKYLFRKEGQNVTLSCEQNLNHDAMYWYRQDPGQGLRLIYYSQIVNDFQKGDIAEGYSVSREKKESFPLTVTSAQKNPTAFYLCASSGDSKETQYFGPGTRLLVL.

The V call is TRBV13, the J call TRBJ1-1, with 11 nucleotides matching TRBD1. Germline loops: CDR1 PRHDT, CDR2 FYEKMQ (reference sequence). V was pared by 0 bases and J by 3 bases, with 6 bases of the junction left unmatched. The CDR3 is 17 residues long. CDR3 nucleotide sequence: TGTGCCAGCAGCTTAGGGGGCTGGACAGGGGGCGACACTGAAGCTTTCTTT. Translated: CASSLGGWTGGDTEAFF.

The genes are TRBV7-2 and TRBJ2-5; the match to TRBD1 covers 7 bases. Germline CDR1 reads SGHTA; CDR2 reads FQGNSA. V was clipped by 1 base and J by 5 bases; unmatched bases: 7. The CDR3 spans 15 residues. The CDR3 loop reads CASSLGQGEKETQYF. The CDR3 DNA reads TGTGCCAGCAGCTTAGGGCAGGGGGAAAAGGAGACCCAGTACTTC.

This sequence joins TRBV7-6 and TRBJ2-7; D is ambiguous. Between the trimmed V and J ends, which lost 5 bases and 3 bases, there was a span of 11 bases. The CDR3 length is 13 residues. Per germline, CDR1 SGHVS and CDR2 FNYEAQ. Here the CDR3 reads CASSLSRDYEQYV. CDR3 bases: TGTGCCAGCAGCCTCTCAAGGGACTACGAGCAGTACGTC.

The chain employs TRBV19 and TRBJ1-4; the match to TRBD1 covers 9 bases. V shed 5 bases and J 6 bases; nucleotides not matched to a gene: 4. This CDR3 is built from 14 residues. Germline lookup yields CDR1 LNHDA and CDR2 SQIVND (reference sequence). The CDR3 loop reads CASSPQGADEKLFF. Written as DNA, the CDR3 is TGTGCCAGTAGTCCACAGGGGGCGGATGAAAAACTGTTTTTT.

The chain employs TRBV19 and TRBJ2-2; 12 bases align to TRBD1. The germline V gene has CDR1 LNHDA and CDR2 SQIVND (reference sequence). The CDR3 covers 16 residues. V gave up 4 bases and J gave up 6 bases; unmatched junction bases: 6. The CDR3 coding sequence is TGTGCCAGTAGTACCCGGGACAGGGGGCCTGCCGGGGAGCTGTTTTTT. It specifies CASSTRDRGPAGELFF. The full variable domain, rest sourced from reference TRBV19 and TRBJ2-2, is DGGITQSPKYLFRKEGQNVTLSCEQNLNHDAMYWYRQDPGQGLRLIYYSQIVNDFQKGDIAEGYSVSREKKESFPLTVTSAQKNPTAFYLCASSTRDRGPAGELFFGEGSRLTVL.

The chain employs TRBV7-7 and TRBJ2-1; 14 bases align to TRBD2. There are 15 residues in the CDR3. With 5 bases clipped from V and 7 bases from J, the junction kept 4 bases outside the gene matches. From germline, CDR1 is SSHAT and CDR2 FNYEAQ (reference sequence). The DNA for the CDR3 is TGTGCCAGCAGCCCTCGACTAGCGGGGGGGAATGAGCAGTTCTTC. Its translation: CASSPRLAGGNEQFF.

This clone came up a few times. The rearrangement joins TRBV6-1 to TRBJ2-5; 12 bases map to TRBD2. Looked up from germline, CDR1 is MNHNS and CDR2 is SASEGT. The CDR3 has 15 amino acids. V was clipped by 2 bases and J by 2 bases; unmatched bases: 0. The CDR3 is CASSELAGGQETQYF. In DNA, the CDR3 is TGTGCCAGCAGTGAACTAGCGGGGGGGCAAGAGACCCAGTACTTC.